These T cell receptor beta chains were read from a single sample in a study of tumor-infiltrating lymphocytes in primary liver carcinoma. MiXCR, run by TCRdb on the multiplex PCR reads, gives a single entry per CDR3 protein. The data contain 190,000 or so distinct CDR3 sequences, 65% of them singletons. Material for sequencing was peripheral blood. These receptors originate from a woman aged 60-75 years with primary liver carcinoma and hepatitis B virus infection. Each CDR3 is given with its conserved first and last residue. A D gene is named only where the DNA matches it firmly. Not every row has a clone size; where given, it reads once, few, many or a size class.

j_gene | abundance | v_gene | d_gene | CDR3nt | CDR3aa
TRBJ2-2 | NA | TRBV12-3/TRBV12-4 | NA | TGTGCCAGCAGAGAGGATGCTAGAGGAGGCTCCGGGGAGTTGCTTTTT | CASREDARGGSGELLF
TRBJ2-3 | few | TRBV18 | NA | TGTGCCAGCTCACCAAGCAGACAGACAGGACCAGATACGCAGTATTTT | CASSPSRQTGPDTQYF
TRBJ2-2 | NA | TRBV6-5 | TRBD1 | TGTGCCAGCACCCCTCCACAGGGGGCCTTAAACACCGGGGACCTGTTTTTT | CASTPPQGALNTGDLFF
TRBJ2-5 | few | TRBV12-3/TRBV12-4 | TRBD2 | TGTGCCAGCAGTTTAGCGAGCGGGGGGCGATTGGGAAAGACCCAGTACTTC | CASSLASGGRLGKTQYF
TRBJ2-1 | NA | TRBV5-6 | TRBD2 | TGTGCCAGCAGCTTGGGTCTGCTAGGGAGGGCCATTTACAATGAGCAGTTCTTC | CASSLGLLGRAIYNEQFF
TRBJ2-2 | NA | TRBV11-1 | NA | TGTGCCAGCAGCTTAGGGGGAACTCTTACCGGGGAACTGTTTTTT | CASSLGGTLTGELFF
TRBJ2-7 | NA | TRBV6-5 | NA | TGTGCAAGCAGTTACGGGTATGGGCAGTACTTC | CASSYGYGQYF
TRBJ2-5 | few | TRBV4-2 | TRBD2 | TGTGCCAGCAGCCAATTTTCAACTAGCGGTAAAGAGACCCAGTACTTC | CASSQFSTSGKETQYF
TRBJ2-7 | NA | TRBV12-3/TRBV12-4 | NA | TGTGCCAGCAACCCTAGGGGCGGGAACTCCTACGAGCAGTACTTC | CASNPRGGNSYEQYF
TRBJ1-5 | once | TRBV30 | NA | TGTGCCTGGAGTGTACACAGTGTTCAGCCCCAGCATTTT | CAWSVHSVQPQHF
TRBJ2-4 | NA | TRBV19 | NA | TGTGCCAGTAGGGGTCAGGGGTTTTGGCAGTACTTC | CASRGQGFWQYF
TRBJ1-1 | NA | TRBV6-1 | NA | TGTGCCAGCACCGAACCTACGGGGTCGGGGAACACTGAAGCCTTCTTT | CASTEPTGSGNTEAFF
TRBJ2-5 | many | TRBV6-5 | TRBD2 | TGTGCCAGCATTCAAAGGGGCTTAGCGGGAGGCAAGAAGGAGACCCAGTACTTC | CASIQRGLAGGKKETQYF
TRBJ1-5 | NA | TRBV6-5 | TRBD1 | TGTTACAGCAGTTCGAGAGGACAGGGCGGTCAGCCCCAGCATTTT | CYSSSRGQGGQPQHF
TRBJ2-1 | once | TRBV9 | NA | TGTGCCAGCAGCCCCCGTATGCTAGCGTGGGAGCAGTTCTTC | CASSPRMLAWEQFF
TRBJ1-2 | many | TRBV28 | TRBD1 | TGTGCCAGCAGTCGGACAGGGATTGATGGCTACACCTTC | CASSRTGIDGYTF
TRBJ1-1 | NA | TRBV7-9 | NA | TGTGCCAGCAGCCCCAGGGAGTACGTTGAAGCTTTCTTT | CASSPREYVEAFF
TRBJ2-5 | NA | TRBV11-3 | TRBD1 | TGTGCCAGCTGCAGAGACAGGGCCCAGGAGACCCAGTACTTC | CASCRDRAQETQYF
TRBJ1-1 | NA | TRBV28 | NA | TGTGCCAGCAGTACCGACCGCCCTGAAGCTTTCTTT | CASSTDRPEAFF
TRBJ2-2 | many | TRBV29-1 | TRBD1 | TGCAGCGTGAGGTCCGGGACAGCGAACACCGGGGAGCTGTTTTTT | CSVRSGTANTGELFF
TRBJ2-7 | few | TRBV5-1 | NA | TGCGCCAGCAGCCCCTTTGGGGGAGAACAGTACGAGCAGTACTTC | CASSPFGGEQYEQYF
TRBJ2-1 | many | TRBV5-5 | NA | TGTGCCAGCAGTCTGCTGTCCGGCTCCTACAATGAGCAGTTCTTC | CASSLLSGSYNEQFF
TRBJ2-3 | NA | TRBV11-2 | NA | TGTGCCAGCAGCTTAGATCGAGTGACAGATACGCAGTGTTTT | CASSLDRVTDTQCF
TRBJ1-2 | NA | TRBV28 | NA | TGTGCCAGCAGTCAGAAGGGTTGGCAACTCAAGTCCTATGGCTACACCTTC | CASSQKGWQLKSYGYTF
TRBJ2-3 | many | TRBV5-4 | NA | TGTGCCAGCAGCCAGGGGACGGCCGGCACAGATACGCAGTATTTT | CASSQGTAGTDTQYF
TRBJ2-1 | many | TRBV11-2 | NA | TGTGCCAGCTCCCTTACCCGAGTTTCCGGTTACAATGAGCAGTTCTTC | CASSLTRVSGYNEQFF
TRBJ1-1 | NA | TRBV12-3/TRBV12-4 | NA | TGTGCCAAACTTCCCGAGGGGGAGGGTCTGGGGACTACCGAAGCTTTCTTT | CAKLPEGEGLGTTEAFF